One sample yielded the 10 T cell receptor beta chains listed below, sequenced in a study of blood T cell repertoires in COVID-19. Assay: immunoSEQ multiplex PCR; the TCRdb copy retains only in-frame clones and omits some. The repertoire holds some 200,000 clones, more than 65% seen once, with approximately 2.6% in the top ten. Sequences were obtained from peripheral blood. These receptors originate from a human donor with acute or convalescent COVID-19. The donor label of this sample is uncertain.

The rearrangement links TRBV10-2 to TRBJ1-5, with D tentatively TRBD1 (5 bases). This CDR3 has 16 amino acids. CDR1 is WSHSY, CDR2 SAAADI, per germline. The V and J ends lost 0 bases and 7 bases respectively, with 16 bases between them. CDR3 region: CASSESRGSVGQPQHF. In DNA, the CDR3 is TGCGCCAGCAGTGAGTCCCGGGGGTCCGTGGGGCAGCCCCAGCATTTT.

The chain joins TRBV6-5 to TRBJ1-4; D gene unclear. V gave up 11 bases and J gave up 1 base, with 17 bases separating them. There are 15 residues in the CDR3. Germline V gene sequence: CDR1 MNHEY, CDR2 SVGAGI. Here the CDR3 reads CAGLTMGGTNEKLFF. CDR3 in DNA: TGTGCCGGCCTGACTATGGGAGGAACTAATGAAAAACTGTTTTTT.

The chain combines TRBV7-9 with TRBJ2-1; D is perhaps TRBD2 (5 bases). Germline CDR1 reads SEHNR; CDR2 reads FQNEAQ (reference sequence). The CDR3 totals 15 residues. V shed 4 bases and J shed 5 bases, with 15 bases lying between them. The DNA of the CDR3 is TGTGCCAGCAGCTCTTCGGATCGGAGGAACAATGAGCAGTTCTTC. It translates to CASSSSDRRNNEQFF.

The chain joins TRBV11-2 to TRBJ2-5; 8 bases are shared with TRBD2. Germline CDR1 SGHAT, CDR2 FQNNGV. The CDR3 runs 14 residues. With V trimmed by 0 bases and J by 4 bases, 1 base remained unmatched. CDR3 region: CASSLDRGGETQYF. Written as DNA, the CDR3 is TGTGCCAGCAGCTTAGATCGGGGGGGAGAGACCCAGTACTTC.

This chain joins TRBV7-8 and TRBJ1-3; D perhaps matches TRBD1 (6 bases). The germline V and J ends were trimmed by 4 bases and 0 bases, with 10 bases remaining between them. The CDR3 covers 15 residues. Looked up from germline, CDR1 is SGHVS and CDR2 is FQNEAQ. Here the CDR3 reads CASSSRTVSGNTIYF. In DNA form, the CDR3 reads TGTGCCAGCAGCTCCCGGACAGTCTCTGGAAACACCATATATTTT.

Written as DNA, the CDR3 is TGTGCCTGGTTGGGCCACGGGGACGAGCAGTACTTC. The encoded protein is CAWLGHGDEQYF. The chain uses TRBV30 and TRBJ2-7; D may be TRBD2 (5 bases). Germline-derived CDR1 and CDR2 are GTSNPN and SVGIG (reference sequence). The CDR3 covers 12 residues. The V end lost 5 bases, the J end lost 5 bases, and 13 bases lay between the germline ends.

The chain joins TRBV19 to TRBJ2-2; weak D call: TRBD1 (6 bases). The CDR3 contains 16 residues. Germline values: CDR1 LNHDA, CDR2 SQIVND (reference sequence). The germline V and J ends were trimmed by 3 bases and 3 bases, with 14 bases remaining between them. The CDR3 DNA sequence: TGTGCCAGTAGTATTCGTCCAGCAGGGGACACCGGGGAGCTGTTTTTT. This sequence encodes CASSIRPAGDTGELFF.

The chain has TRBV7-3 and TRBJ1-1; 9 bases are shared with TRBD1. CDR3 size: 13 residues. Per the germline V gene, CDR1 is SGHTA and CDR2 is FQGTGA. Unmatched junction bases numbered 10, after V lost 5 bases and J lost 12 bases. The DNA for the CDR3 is TGTGCCAGCAGCCGGGGACAGGGAGAAGAAACTTTCTTT. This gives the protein CASSRGQGEETFF.

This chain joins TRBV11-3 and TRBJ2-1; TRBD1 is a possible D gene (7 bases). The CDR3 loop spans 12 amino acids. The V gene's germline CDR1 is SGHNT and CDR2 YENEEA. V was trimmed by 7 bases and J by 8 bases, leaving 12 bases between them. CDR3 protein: CASKGRGDEQFF. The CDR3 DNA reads TGTGCCAGCAAAGGCAGGGGGGATGAGCAGTTCTTC.

This CDR3 reads CASSIMGGHSGANVLTF. Written as DNA, the CDR3 is TGTGCCAGTAGTATAATGGGCGGACACTCTGGGGCCAACGTCCTGACTTTC. This chain links TRBV19 with TRBJ2-6; D is perhaps TRBD1 (5 bases). Germline assignment: CDR1 LNHDA and CDR2 SQIVND (reference sequence). The CDR3 consists of 17 residues. Deletions cut 2 bases from V and 0 bases from J, with 11 bases between.